This TCR beta chain was sequenced for a study of patients and donors after allogeneic stem cell transplantation. MiXCR was run by TCRdb on the RT-PCR reads, yielding one entry per CDR3 protein. The data hold some 960,000 distinct CDR3 sequences, with 15% to 20% observed a single time. CDR3 length: 15 amino acids. The ends lost 3 bases at V and 3 bases at J; junction bases unmatched: 6. Germline loops: CDR1 SNHLY, CDR2 FYNNEI. The sequenced material came from blood, either unsorted or a sorted T cell fraction (not recorded which). The clonotype was recovered from a human donor who was either an allogeneic HSCT recipient or a stem cell or donor lymphocyte infusion donor (not recorded which). It is not recorded whose cells these are; they may come from a transplant donor. The chain joins TRBV2 to TRBJ2-3; TRBD1 agrees at 7 bases. CDR3 sequence (DNA): TGTGCCAGCAGTGACCGGACAGGCATTACAGATACGCAGTATTTT. Its protein is CASSDRTGITDTQYF.